This T cell receptor (beta chain) was documented in a study of cytotoxic CD8 clonotypes in ibrutinib-treated CLL. Study-level results: In comparison with age-matched healthy donors, baseline clonality was higher and tracked circulating CD8+ T-cell counts. Clonality increased at ibrutinib response, then returned toward baseline at progression. Public clonotypes were seen rarely and were contracted or stable on treatment.

Cryopreserved PBMCs yielded about 2 micrograms of genomic DNA for TCR beta libraries. This table comes from immunoSEQ multiplex PCR, and its TCRdb copy is limited to in-frame clones, with some not included. Among about 130,000 clones listed, more than 75% were seen once. This clone occurred a few times. Its antigen is not identified. CDR3 length equals 16 residues. The germline V gene encodes CDR1 SGHRS and CDR2 YFSETQ. J lost 0 bases, V lost 1 base, and 3 bases had no gene match. The sample consisted of PBMCs, taken after 24 months of ibrutinib treatment. The receptor's source is a human donor with chronic lymphocytic leukemia. The rearrangement links TRBV5-1 to TRBJ2-2; TRBD1 agrees at 7 bases. The CDR3 DNA sequence: TGCGCCAGCAGCTTGTTGAGGGGGCCGAACACCGGGGAGCTGTTTTTT. Its protein is CASSLLRGPNTGELFF. Drawing the rest from reference TRBV5-1 and TRBJ2-2, the complete variable domain is KAGVTQTPRYLIKTRGQQVTLSCSPISGHRSVSWYQQTPGQGLQFLFEYFSETQRNKGNFPGRFSGRQFSNSRSEMNVSTLELGDSALYLCASSLLRGPNTGELFFGEGSRLTVL.